This is a list of T cell receptor beta chains from one sample in a study of blood T cell repertoires in COVID-19. The assay was immunoSEQ multiplex PCR, and TCRdb's table has in-frame clones only and misses some. The sample lists approximately 240,000 clones, approximately 79% occurring once. Sequences were obtained from peripheral blood. Every receptor here comes from a middle-aged woman with active or convalescent COVID-19. Both conserved end residues are part of each CDR3. D genes are given only for firm matches. A clone size is listed for some rows: how often the clone was seen (once, few, many), or a class if it is expanded.

cdr3_nt: TGTGCCATCAGTGACAGGGGGGCCTACTCTGGAAACACCATATATTTT
cdr3_aa: CAISDRGAYSGNTIYF
v_call: TRBV10-3
j_call: TRBJ1-3
d_call: TRBD1
clone_size: -

cdr3_nt: TGTGCCAGCAGCGTAGCAGGAACCGGGACTAGGATTGGGGAGCTGTTTTTT
cdr3_aa: CASSVAGTGTRIGELFF
v_call: TRBV9
j_call: TRBJ2-2
d_call: TRBD2
clone_size: -

cdr3_nt: TGTGCCAGCAGTTACTCGCGACGGACAGGGGTCCATAGCAATCAGCCCCAGCATTTT
cdr3_aa: CASSYSRRTGVHSNQPQHF
v_call: TRBV6-2/TRBV6-3
j_call: TRBJ1-5
d_call: TRBD1
clone_size: -

cdr3_nt: TGTGCCAGCAGCCCCGGCAGGGGTTACACTGAAGCTTTCTTT
cdr3_aa: CASSPGRGYTEAFF
v_call: TRBV5-6
j_call: TRBJ1-1
d_call: -
clone_size: -

cdr3_nt: TGTGCCAGCAGTCCTCAGACAGGTGGGGAGACCCAGTACTTC
cdr3_aa: CASSPQTGGETQYF
v_call: TRBV6-5
j_call: TRBJ2-5
d_call: -
clone_size: -

cdr3_nt: TGTGCCTGGAGTGCACTCGGGGGTCTGGATTCCAACTACGAGCAGTACTTC
cdr3_aa: CAWSALGGLDSNYEQYF
v_call: TRBV30
j_call: TRBJ2-7
d_call: -
clone_size: -

cdr3_nt: TGTGCCAGCATGACTAGCGGGGGCCTTACGAACACCGGGGAGCTGTTTTTT
cdr3_aa: CASMTSGGLTNTGELFF
v_call: TRBV28
j_call: TRBJ2-2
d_call: TRBD2
clone_size: -

cdr3_nt: TGTGCCAGCAGTTTACAAGGGACTAAAGAGTTCTTC
cdr3_aa: CASSLQGTKEFF
v_call: TRBV28
j_call: TRBJ2-1
d_call: TRBD2
clone_size: -

cdr3_nt: TGTGCCAGCAGCACCCTTGGAGGGGCGTCTCACACTGAAGCTTTCTTT
cdr3_aa: CASSTLGGASHTEAFF
v_call: TRBV5-5
j_call: TRBJ1-1
d_call: -
clone_size: -

cdr3_nt: TGTGCCAGCAGTTCTGAGGGCATATATAGCAATCAGCCCCAGCATTTT
cdr3_aa: CASSSEGIYSNQPQHF
v_call: TRBV28
j_call: TRBJ1-5
d_call: -
clone_size: -

cdr3_nt: TGTGCCAGTGGTTACGGACAGCCGGAAATGGAGACCCAGTACTTC
cdr3_aa: CASGYGQPEMETQYF
v_call: TRBV19
j_call: TRBJ2-5
d_call: -
clone_size: few

cdr3_nt: TGTGCCAGCACCAGCGGACAGGGCGGTCAGCCCCAGCATTTT
cdr3_aa: CASTSGQGGQPQHF
v_call: TRBV28
j_call: TRBJ1-5
d_call: TRBD1
clone_size: once

cdr3_nt: TGTGCCAGCAGCGAGAGGGGGTGGACTGAAGCTTTCTTT
cdr3_aa: CASSERGWTEAFF
v_call: TRBV9
j_call: TRBJ1-1
d_call: -
clone_size: once

cdr3_nt: TGTGCCTGGAGTGCGGGACTAGGGAACACCGGGGAGCTGTTTTTT
cdr3_aa: CAWSAGLGNTGELFF
v_call: TRBV30
j_call: TRBJ2-2
d_call: TRBD2
clone_size: -

cdr3_nt: TGTGCCGGGGCTCGGCACGACACCGGGGAGCTGTTTTTT
cdr3_aa: CAGARHDTGELFF
v_call: TRBV5-4
j_call: TRBJ2-2
d_call: -
clone_size: -

cdr3_nt: TGTGCCAGCAGTTCGGGGACAGGCCCCAATCAGCCCCAGCATTTT
cdr3_aa: CASSSGTGPNQPQHF
v_call: TRBV27
j_call: TRBJ1-5
d_call: TRBD1
clone_size: -

cdr3_nt: TGTGCCAGCAGCTTAGGGACAGCTTCCTATGGCTACACCTTC
cdr3_aa: CASSLGTASYGYTF
v_call: TRBV5-5
j_call: TRBJ1-2
d_call: TRBD1
clone_size: -

cdr3_nt: TGTGCCAGCAGTTTAGGCAGGAAAGAGACCCAGTACTTC
cdr3_aa: CASSLGRKETQYF
v_call: TRBV12-3/TRBV12-4
j_call: TRBJ2-5
d_call: -
clone_size: -

cdr3_nt: TGTGCCAGTAGAGGTCCCCGGGACACCGGGGAGCTGTTTTTT
cdr3_aa: CASRGPRDTGELFF
v_call: TRBV19
j_call: TRBJ2-2
d_call: -
clone_size: -

cdr3_nt: TGTGCCAGCAGGAGTACAGGGGAGGTTGAGGAGACCCAGTACTTC
cdr3_aa: CASRSTGEVEETQYF
v_call: TRBV28
j_call: TRBJ2-5
d_call: -
clone_size: -

cdr3_nt: TGTGCCAGCAGTGAAGCTTTACAGAATGATGAAAAACTGTTTTTT
cdr3_aa: CASSEALQNDEKLFF
v_call: TRBV6-1
j_call: TRBJ1-4
d_call: -
clone_size: -

cdr3_nt: TGTGCCAGCAGCTTTGACAGGGGCCTTCAAGAGACCCAGTACTTC
cdr3_aa: CASSFDRGLQETQYF
v_call: TRBV5-4
j_call: TRBJ2-5
d_call: TRBD1
clone_size: few

cdr3_nt: TGCGCCAGCAGCTTGGAGCAGGGGGATAATTCACCCCTCCACTTT
cdr3_aa: CASSLEQGDNSPLHF
v_call: TRBV5-1
j_call: TRBJ1-6
d_call: TRBD1
clone_size: -

cdr3_nt: TGTGCCAGCAGGGCTCCGTCCAGGGGCGAGCAGTACTTC
cdr3_aa: CASRAPSRGEQYF
v_call: TRBV27
j_call: TRBJ2-7
d_call: -
clone_size: few

cdr3_nt: TGTGCCAGCAGCTCCTCAAATACCCGGACAGGGAGTATAGGCGGCTACACCTTC
cdr3_aa: CASSSSNTRTGSIGGYTF
v_call: TRBV5-4
j_call: TRBJ1-2
d_call: TRBD1
clone_size: -

cdr3_nt: TGTGCCTGGAGTCCCCAGGGGAACACTGAAGCTTTCTTT
cdr3_aa: CAWSPQGNTEAFF
v_call: TRBV30
j_call: TRBJ1-1
d_call: -
clone_size: -

cdr3_nt: TGTGCCAGAACAGCGGGGGACACAGATACGCAGTATTTT
cdr3_aa: CARTAGDTDTQYF
v_call: TRBV2
j_call: TRBJ2-3
d_call: TRBD2
clone_size: -

cdr3_nt: TGCGCCAGCAGGTTCGCCGAGGGGGCAAGAGACTACACCTTC
cdr3_aa: CASRFAEGARDYTF
v_call: TRBV5-1
j_call: TRBJ1-2
d_call: TRBD1
clone_size: -

cdr3_nt: TGTGCCAGCAGCCGTAATGAGCAGTTCTTC
cdr3_aa: CASSRNEQFF
v_call: TRBV28
j_call: TRBJ2-1
d_call: -
clone_size: -

cdr3_nt: TGTGCCAGCAGTTTAAGGACTCTTGGCACCGGGGAGCTGTTTTTT
cdr3_aa: CASSLRTLGTGELFF
v_call: TRBV27
j_call: TRBJ2-2
d_call: -
clone_size: -

cdr3_nt: TGCGCCAGCAGGGGGACTAGTAGGAATGAGCAGTTCTTC
cdr3_aa: CASRGTSRNEQFF
v_call: TRBV10-2
j_call: TRBJ2-1
d_call: TRBD2
clone_size: -

cdr3_nt: TGCGCCAGCAGCCAAGATGGCATGGGGGGCTATAATTCACCCCTCCACTTT
cdr3_aa: CASSQDGMGGYNSPLHF
v_call: TRBV4-1
j_call: TRBJ1-6
d_call: -
clone_size: -

cdr3_nt: TGTGCCAGCAGCTTCGGTAGCGGGGGACCAGATACGCAGTATTTT
cdr3_aa: CASSFGSGGPDTQYF
v_call: TRBV5-6
j_call: TRBJ2-3
d_call: TRBD2
clone_size: -

cdr3_nt: TGTGCCAGTGGGGGGTATGAAAAACTGTTTTTT
cdr3_aa: CASGGYEKLFF
v_call: TRBV6-6
j_call: TRBJ1-4
d_call: -
clone_size: -

cdr3_nt: TGTGCCAGCAGCTACCAGGGGGCGGGCACTGAAGCTTTCTTT
cdr3_aa: CASSYQGAGTEAFF
v_call: TRBV3-1/TRBV3-2
j_call: TRBJ1-1
d_call: TRBD1
clone_size: -

cdr3_nt: TGTGCCAGCAGCCAAGTCCCACAGACAAATAAACTGTTTTTT
cdr3_aa: CASSQVPQTNKLFF
v_call: TRBV3-1/TRBV3-2
j_call: TRBJ1-4
d_call: -
clone_size: -

cdr3_nt: TGTGCCAGCACCTGGGGGGGGGACACAGATACGCAGTATTTT
cdr3_aa: CASTWGGDTDTQYF
v_call: TRBV6-6
j_call: TRBJ2-3
d_call: TRBD2
clone_size: -

cdr3_nt: TGTGCCAGTAGTACCTCGACAGTCAGGAGGCCCCAGCATTTT
cdr3_aa: CASSTSTVRRPQHF
v_call: TRBV19
j_call: TRBJ1-5
d_call: -
clone_size: -

cdr3_nt: TGTGCCAGCAGTACCGACAGGGACGGAAACTATGGCTACACCTTC
cdr3_aa: CASSTDRDGNYGYTF
v_call: TRBV2
j_call: TRBJ1-2
d_call: TRBD1
clone_size: -

cdr3_nt: TGTGCCACCAGCAGGTCAGGGGTTTCTGGGGCCAACGTCCTGACTTTC
cdr3_aa: CATSRSGVSGANVLTF
v_call: TRBV15
j_call: TRBJ2-6
d_call: -
clone_size: -

cdr3_nt: TGTGCCAGCAGTCCTCGGGGGACAGGGTCCTACGAGCAGTACTTC
cdr3_aa: CASSPRGTGSYEQYF
v_call: TRBV6-6
j_call: TRBJ2-7
d_call: TRBD1
clone_size: -

cdr3_nt: TGCGCCAGCAGCTTGGGGGCAGTCCTAGAGACCCAGTACTTC
cdr3_aa: CASSLGAVLETQYF
v_call: TRBV5-1
j_call: TRBJ2-5
d_call: -
clone_size: -

cdr3_nt: TGTGCCAGCAGCATCCGCGCGAGGATCAGGGGTAGGACCGGGGAGCTGTTTTTT
cdr3_aa: CASSIRARIRGRTGELFF
v_call: TRBV21-1
j_call: TRBJ2-2
d_call: -
clone_size: -

cdr3_nt: TGTGCCAGCAGTTACCGGTCCGAAAAACTGTTTTTT
cdr3_aa: CASSYRSEKLFF
v_call: TRBV6-6
j_call: TRBJ1-4
d_call: -
clone_size: -

cdr3_nt: TGTGCCAGCAGTTTCACAGGGAACACTGAAGCTTTCTTT
cdr3_aa: CASSFTGNTEAFF
v_call: TRBV12-3/TRBV12-4
j_call: TRBJ1-1
d_call: -
clone_size: few

cdr3_nt: TGCGCCAGCAGCTTGAGCGGCAGGACTACGTATGGCTACACCTTC
cdr3_aa: CASSLSGRTTYGYTF
v_call: TRBV5-1
j_call: TRBJ1-2
d_call: -
clone_size: -

cdr3_nt: TGTGCCAGCAGCGTTTCAGGCGTGGCAGATACGCAGTATTTT
cdr3_aa: CASSVSGVADTQYF
v_call: TRBV9
j_call: TRBJ2-3
d_call: -
clone_size: -

cdr3_nt: TGTGCCAGTAGTATTGCAGGGAAGGGCTACACCTTC
cdr3_aa: CASSIAGKGYTF
v_call: TRBV19
j_call: TRBJ1-2
d_call: -
clone_size: -

cdr3_nt: TGTGCCAGCACCCTTCCCCGAGGCCCGAACACCGGGGAGCTGTTTTTT
cdr3_aa: CASTLPRGPNTGELFF
v_call: TRBV28
j_call: TRBJ2-2
d_call: -
clone_size: -

cdr3_nt: TGTGCCAGCAGTTTATACAGGGGAAGCGGTCAGCCCCAGCATTTT
cdr3_aa: CASSLYRGSGQPQHF
v_call: TRBV27
j_call: TRBJ1-5
d_call: TRBD1
clone_size: -

cdr3_nt: TGTGCCATCAGTGAGTCCGGGACAGCAAATGAAAAACTGTTTTTT
cdr3_aa: CAISESGTANEKLFF
v_call: TRBV10-3
j_call: TRBJ1-4
d_call: TRBD1
clone_size: -

cdr3_nt: TGTGCCAGCAGCAAATATTTAGCGCGGGGGCGTCCCACAGATACGCAGTATTTT
cdr3_aa: CASSKYLARGRPTDTQYF
v_call: TRBV21-1
j_call: TRBJ2-3
d_call: -
clone_size: -

cdr3_nt: TGTGCCAGCAGTGAACTCCTAACCCAGTACTTC
cdr3_aa: CASSELLTQYF
v_call: TRBV6-1
j_call: TRBJ2-5
d_call: -
clone_size: -

cdr3_nt: TGCGCCAGCAGCCAGGTGACGGGAGAAAAACTGTTTTTT
cdr3_aa: CASSQVTGEKLFF
v_call: TRBV4-1
j_call: TRBJ1-4
d_call: -
clone_size: -

cdr3_nt: TGTGCTAGTAGGACGGGAGCCCAGCAAGAGACCCAGTACTTC
cdr3_aa: CASRTGAQQETQYF
v_call: TRBV12-5
j_call: TRBJ2-5
d_call: -
clone_size: many